The sample holds a few counts of the clone carrying this T cell receptor (beta chain). The antigen is undetermined. RNA transcripts served as the template for amplifying TCR beta CDR3 regions. A set of HTBI primers served as the primers for a first-round RT-PCR of the TCR CDR3. TCRdb called the multiplex PCR reads again in MiXCR, with one record for every CDR3 protein. The sample shows 300,000 to 450,000 distinct CDR3 sequences, 18% of them seen only once. The study included ophthalmopathy patients with Clinical Activity Score at least 3, NOSPECS grade at least 4 and duration under 3 months. Diagnostic decisions used clinical symptoms, serum thyroxine and TRAb, thyroid ultrasound and orbital computed tomography. V was trimmed by 0 bases and J by 7 bases, leaving 7 bases between them. The CDR3 loop spans 14 amino acids. This entry is derived from a study of T cells in Graves' hyperthyroidism and ophthalmopathy. Study-wide results and limits: The model made its ophthalmopathy prediction, and onset followed a median 6.5 months later. Most expanded thyroid clonotypes above 0.001 recurred in blood.

V is TRBV12-3 or TRBV12-4 and J is TRBJ1-6; D remains ambiguous. The clonotype originates from a man in his late teens or twenties with Graves' ophthalmopathy. Source material: blood. The CDR3 bases are TGTGCCAGCAGTTTAGCGCATGGGAATTCACCCCTCCACTTT. Translation: CASSLAHGNSPLHF.